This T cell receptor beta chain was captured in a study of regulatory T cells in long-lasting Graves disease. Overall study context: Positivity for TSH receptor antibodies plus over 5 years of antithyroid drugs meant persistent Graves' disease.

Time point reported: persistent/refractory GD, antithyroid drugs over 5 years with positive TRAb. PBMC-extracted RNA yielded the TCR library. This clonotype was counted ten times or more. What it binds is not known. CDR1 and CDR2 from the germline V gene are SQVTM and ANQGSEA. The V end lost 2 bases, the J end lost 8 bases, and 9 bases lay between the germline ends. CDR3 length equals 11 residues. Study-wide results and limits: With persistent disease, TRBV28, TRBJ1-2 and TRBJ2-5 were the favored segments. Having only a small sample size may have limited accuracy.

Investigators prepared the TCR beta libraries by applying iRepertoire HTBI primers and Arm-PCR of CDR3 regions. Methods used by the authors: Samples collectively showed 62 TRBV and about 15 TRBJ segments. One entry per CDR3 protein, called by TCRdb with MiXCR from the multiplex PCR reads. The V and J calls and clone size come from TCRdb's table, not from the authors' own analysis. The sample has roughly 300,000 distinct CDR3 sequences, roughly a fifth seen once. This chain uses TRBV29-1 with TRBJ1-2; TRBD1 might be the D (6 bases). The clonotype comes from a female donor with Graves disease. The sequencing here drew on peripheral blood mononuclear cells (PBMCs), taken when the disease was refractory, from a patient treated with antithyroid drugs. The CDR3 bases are TGCAGCGTTGAACGAGGGGGAGGCTACACCTTC. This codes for CSVERGGGYTF.